This is a list of T cell receptor beta chains from one sample in a study of T cells after yellow fever vaccination. MiXCR, applied by TCRdb to the 5' RACE reads, yields one record per CDR3 protein. The sample holds 610,000 or so distinct CDR3 sequences, around 12% seen once. The sequences come from PBMCs, collected on the day of the yellow fever booster vaccination. The receptors come from a man aged 25-40 years who received the YFV17D yellow fever vaccine. CDR3s include the opening cysteine and the closing phenylalanine or tryptophan. The order of the fields is J gene, V gene, D gene, clone size, CDR3 protein, CDR3 DNA. D genes are given only for firm matches. Not every row has a clone size; where given, it reads once, few, many or a size class.

>TRBJ2-7|TRBV5-4|.|few
CASSFGTPALQYF
TGTGCCAGCAGTTTCGGGACTCCAGCCCTCCAGTACTTC
>TRBJ1-5|TRBV11-2|.|many
CASSLGQNQPQHF
TGTGCCAGCAGCCTCGGACAGAATCAGCCCCAGCATTTT
>TRBJ2-1|TRBV4-3|.|.
CASSRERGYNEQFF
TGCGCCAGCAGCCGAGAACGGGGATACAATGAGCAGTTCTTC
>TRBJ2-5|TRBV7-2|TRBD2|few
CASSFVAGGWETQYF
TGTGCCAGCAGCTTCGTAGCGGGAGGCTGGGAGACCCAGTACTTC
>TRBJ2-7|TRBV29-1|TRBD2|.
CSVVQREEYEQYF
TGCAGCGTGGTTCAGCGGGAAGAATACGAGCAGTACTTC
>TRBJ1-2|TRBV20-1|.|many
CSADDGRESGYTF
TGCAGTGCTGACGACGGCAGGGAGAGTGGCTACACCTTC
>TRBJ1-1|TRBV11-3|.|.
CASSLSPANTEAFF
TGTGCCAGCAGCCTCTCCCCCGCGAACACTGAAGCTTTCTTT
>TRBJ2-7|TRBV6-5|.|.
CASSYSGWALEQYF
TGTGCCAGCAGTTACTCAGGGTGGGCCCTCGAGCAGTACTTC
>TRBJ2-1|TRBV20-1|TRBD2|.
CSARTSGMGEQFF
TGCAGTGCAAGGACTAGCGGGATGGGTGAGCAGTTCTTC
>TRBJ1-2|TRBV27|.|.
CASSPVGIGGYTF
TGTGCCAGCAGCCCTGTAGGGATTGGTGGCTACACCTTC
>TRBJ2-7|TRBV30|TRBD1|.
CAWSWDREFEQYF
TGTGCCTGGAGTTGGGACAGGGAATTCGAGCAGTACTTC
>TRBJ2-3|TRBV7-9|.|few
CASSLRGNAKYF
TGTGCCAGCAGCTTACGAGGGAATGCTAAGTATTTT
>TRBJ2-1|TRBV9|.|few
CASSVGVGRSYNEQFF
TGTGCCAGCAGCGTAGGGGTGGGCCGATCCTACAATGAGCAGTTCTTC
>TRBJ1-5|TRBV6-2/TRBV6-3|.|few
CASTGVSNQPQHF
TGTGCCAGCACGGGGGTTAGCAATCAGCCCCAGCATTTT
>TRBJ2-3|TRBV6-5|TRBD2|few
CASSYSGGREKVIDTQYF
TGTGCCAGCAGTTACTCGGGCGGGCGGGAGAAGGTGATAGATACGCAGTATTTT
>TRBJ2-3|TRBV20-1|.|.
CSTQASPDTQYF
TGCAGTACCCAGGCTAGCCCGGATACGCAGTATTTT
>TRBJ2-7|TRBV3-1|.|few
CASSSRVREQYF
TGTGCCAGCAGCTCCAGGGTACGCGAGCAGTACTTC
>TRBJ2-2|TRBV5-1|TRBD1|.
CASSPGTGITGELFF
TGCGCCAGCAGCCCGGGGACAGGAATCACCGGGGAGCTGTTTTTT
>TRBJ1-5|TRBV10-3|.|.
CAIARDTYQPQHF
TGTGCCATCGCGCGGGACACCTATCAGCCCCAGCATTTT
>TRBJ2-7|TRBV12-3/TRBV12-4|TRBD2|many
CASSSPPRGRYNEQYF
TGTGCCAGCAGTTCTCCCCCCCGCGGGAGGTATAACGAGCAGTACTTC
>TRBJ2-7|TRBV29-1|TRBD2|many
CSVELAGTYEQYF
TGCAGCGTTGAACTAGCGGGGACCTACGAGCAGTACTTC
>TRBJ2-5|TRBV10-3|.|few
CAISDQGSPQETQYF
TGTGCCATCAGTGATCAGGGGTCGCCCCAAGAGACCCAGTACTTC
>TRBJ2-1|TRBV27|TRBD2|.
CASSLRREITYNEQFF
TGTGCCAGCAGTTTAAGGCGGGAGATTACCTACAATGAGCAGTTCTTC
>TRBJ2-6|TRBV5-1|.|.
CASSLGPSTTGANVLTF
TGCGCCAGCAGCTTAGGCCCCTCCACGACTGGGGCCAACGTCCTGACTTTC
>TRBJ2-7|TRBV5-1|.|.
CASRWDISSYEQYF
TGCGCCAGCAGGTGGGACATCTCTTCCTACGAGCAGTACTTC
>TRBJ2-7|TRBV7-2|TRBD1|once
CASSLEGQGAYEPYF
TGTGCCAGCAGCTTAGAGGGACAGGGTGCCTACGAGCCGTACTTC
>TRBJ2-3|TRBV5-5|TRBD2|few
CASSFGGGRVDTQYF
TGTGCCAGCAGCTTCGGCGGCGGGAGAGTAGATACGCAGTATTTT
>TRBJ2-7|TRBV29-1|.|.
CSVGMGAKTYEQYF
TGCAGCGTTGGGATGGGGGCCAAGACCTACGAGCAGTACTTC
>TRBJ2-7|TRBV9|.|many
CASSARSYEQYF
TGTGCCAGCAGCGCCCGTTCCTACGAGCAGTACTTC
>TRBJ2-1|TRBV14|.|few
CASSQEDHSYNEQFF
TGTGCCAGCAGCCAAGAGGACCACTCCTACAATGAGCAGTTCTTC
>TRBJ2-7|TRBV20-1|.|.
CSATDGGRVYEQYF
TGCAGTGCAACCGACGGCGGCCGAGTTTACGAGCAGTACTTC
>TRBJ2-7|TRBV7-9|.|.
CASSGTRVFTAPEQYF
TGTGCCAGCAGCGGGACCAGGGTGTTTACTGCCCCGGAGCAGTACTTC
>TRBJ2-5|TRBV4-3|.|.
CASSHVRGQETQYF
TGCGCCAGCAGCCATGTGAGGGGCCAAGAGACCCAGTACTTC
>TRBJ1-5|TRBV20-1|.|.
CSASNGQTLNQPQHF
TGCAGTGCTAGCAACGGGCAGACCCTTAATCAGCCCCAGCATTTT
>TRBJ2-3|TRBV12-3/TRBV12-4|.|.
CASSYDRAGTDTQYF
TGTGCCAGCAGCTATGACAGGGCGGGGACCGATACGCAGTATTTT
>TRBJ2-7|TRBV5-5|.|.
CASSPSVGGGALYEQYF
TGTGCCAGCAGCCCGTCGGTCGGGGGAGGTGCTTTGTACGAGCAGTACTTC
>TRBJ2-2|TRBV7-2|TRBD2|few
CASSQVLAGGAGELFF
TGTGCCAGCAGCCAAGTATTAGCGGGAGGCGCCGGGGAGCTGTTTTTT
>TRBJ2-7|TRBV9|TRBD1|.
CASSYRDSKDEQYF
TGTGCCAGCAGCTACCGGGACAGTAAAGACGAGCAGTACTTC
>TRBJ2-7|TRBV5-5|TRBD2|.
CASSLGASGVYEQYF
TGTGCCAGCAGCTTAGGGGCTAGCGGGGTCTACGAGCAGTACTTC
>TRBJ2-1|TRBV7-3|.|few
CASSAPYESSDNEQFF
TGTGCCAGCAGCGCCCCTTACGAGTCAAGCGACAATGAGCAGTTCTTC
>TRBJ2-7|TRBV7-9|.|.
CASSRIGDYEQYF
TGTGCCAGCAGCCGCATAGGGGATTACGAGCAGTACTTC
>TRBJ2-1|TRBV6-2/TRBV6-3|.|.
CASSALAQSNEQFF
TGTGCCAGCAGTGCCCTGGCGCAGAGCAATGAGCAGTTCTTC
>TRBJ1-2|TRBV9|.|few
CASSVRDITSDAGYTF
TGTGCCAGCAGCGTTAGGGACATCACCTCAGATGCTGGCTACACCTTC
>TRBJ1-1|TRBV29-1|TRBD1|few
CSALRGHSEAFF
TGCAGCGCCCTCAGGGGGCACTCTGAAGCTTTCTTT
>TRBJ1-1|TRBV12-3/TRBV12-4|.|many
CASSFSRGTEAFF
TGTGCCAGCAGTTTTTCCAGGGGAACTGAAGCTTTCTTT
>TRBJ1-3|TRBV3-1|.|.
CASSPAHRGNTIYF
TGTGCCAGCAGCCCCGCGCACAGGGGAAACACCATATATTTT
>TRBJ1-1|TRBV6-2/TRBV6-3|.|.
CASSYSWTEAFF
TGTGCCAGCAGTTACTCGTGGACTGAAGCTTTCTTT
>TRBJ2-3|TRBV5-6|.|.
CASAEGLGTDTQYF
TGTGCCAGCGCGGAGGGCCTTGGCACAGATACGCAGTATTTT
>TRBJ2-7|TRBV7-8|TRBD2|few
CASSPGGGFVYEQYF
TGTGCCAGCAGCCCGGGGGGGGGGTTTGTCTACGAGCAGTACTTC
>TRBJ2-7|TRBV7-8|.|few
CASSLSSFRFGEQYF
TGTGCCAGCAGCTTATCTAGTTTTCGTTTTGGCGAGCAGTACTTC